What follows are 2 T cell receptor beta chains derived from one specimen sequenced in a study of CD8 T cells in ankylosing spondylitis (dated 2017 in TCRdb). Receptor libraries were prepared by 5' RACE. For sequencing, an Illumina HiSeq 2500 was employed. TCRdb reran the public reads through fastp at Q25 and MiXCR, keeping productive beta chains. One record per CDR3 amino acid sequence lists the most common genes and DNA. The table for this sample lists approximately 100,000 distinct CDR3 sequences; about 8.6% of them were counted only once. Jointly, the top ten make up 9.9% of the sample. Sequenced material: blood, either unsorted or a sorted T cell fraction (not recorded which). The receptors shown here come from a male donor with ankylosing spondylitis or in good health (not recorded which).

This clonotype was detected many times. The rearrangement uses TRBV29-1 and TRBJ2-1; 8 bases are a match to TRBD1. The germline V gene encodes CDR1 SQVTM and CDR2 ANQGSEA. Trimming at V came to 2 bases and at J to 8 bases, leaving 5 bases not matched to a gene. This CDR3 region has 13 residues. The CDR3 nucleotides are TGCAGCGTTGAAAAGGACAGGGTCGATGAGCAGTTCTTC. Protein product: CSVEKDRVDEQFF.

In this sample, this clonotype turned up many times. V usage is TRBV4-1 and J usage is TRBJ2-2, with 7 bases aligning to TRBD2. The germline gives CDR1 MGHRA, CDR2 YSYEKL. This CDR3 spans 16 amino acids. The trim removed 4 bases at V and 7 bases at J, leaving 12 bases unmatched. CDR3 bases: TGCGCCAGCAGCCGAGATGGGGGGGGATTAATCGGGGAGCTGTTTTTT. Residues: CASSRDGGGLIGELFF.